The T cell receptor beta chain described here comes from a study of blood T cell repertoires in COVID-19. The CDR3 covers 12 residues. Germline assignment: CDR1 SQVTM and CDR2 ANQGSEA. Trimming removed 0 bases at V and 5 bases at J, with 7 bases between. Sequencing used immunoSEQ multiplex PCR; TCRdb keeps in-frame clones, though not all of them. The sample records about 260,000 clones, roughly four fifths being singletons. The specimen was PBMCs or T cells enriched from blood (not recorded which). The chain has TRBV29-1 and TRBJ2-5; a weak D match, TRBD1 (5 bases). This TCR came from a man aged 25 to 45 with acute COVID-19. CDR3 nucleotide sequence: TGCAGCGTTGAAGAGCCAGGGGAGACCCAGTACTTC. This gives the protein CSVEEPGETQYF. Drawing the rest from reference TRBV29-1 and TRBJ2-5, the complete variable domain is SAVISQKPSRDICQRGTSLTIQCQVDSQVTMMFWYRQQPGQSLTLIATANQGSEATYESGFVIDKFPISRPNLTFSTLTVSNMSPEDSSIYLCSVEEPGETQYFGPGTRLLVL.